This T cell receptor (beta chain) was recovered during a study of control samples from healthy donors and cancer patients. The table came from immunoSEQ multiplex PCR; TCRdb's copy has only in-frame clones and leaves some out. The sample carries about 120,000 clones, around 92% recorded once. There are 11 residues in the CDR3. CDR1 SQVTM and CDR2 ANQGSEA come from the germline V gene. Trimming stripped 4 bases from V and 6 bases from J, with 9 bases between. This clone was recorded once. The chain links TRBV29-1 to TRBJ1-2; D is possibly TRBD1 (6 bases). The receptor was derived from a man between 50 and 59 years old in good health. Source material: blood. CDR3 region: CSVGSGDGYTF. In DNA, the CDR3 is TGCAGCGTTGGATCAGGGGATGGCTACACCTTC.